Below are 4 T cell receptor beta chains sequenced from a single sample in a study of CD8+ T cells in alopecia areata (dated by TCRdb to between 2017 and 2018). Taken with the paper, the label for treatment or condition translates to: oral pan-JAK inhibitor, 5-10 mg twice daily. The library came from the immunoSEQ multiplex PCR assay. To provide template for TCR sequencing, every sample had RNA extracted and reverse transcribed into cDNA. Held by TCRdb, this immuneACCESS table contains in-frame sequences only and omits some clones. Under half of the omission traces to an unresolved V gene where checked; the cause of the rest is unknown. The sample table shows approximately 210,000 clones, and under 80% are seen once. The ten largest account for 1.3% of the sample. The sample in question was CD4+ T cells sorted from blood, obtained at week 49, from a patient treated with tofacitinib. These receptors all stem from a human donor with alopecia areata.

The sample holds a few counts of this clone. The gene calls are TRBV2 and TRBJ2-3; no firm D call. The germline V gene encodes CDR1 SNHLY and CDR2 FYNNEI. The CDR3 runs 12 residues. Trimming shortened V by 1 base and J by 7 bases, and 6 bases separated the two germline ends. The CDR3 bases are TGTGCCAGCAGTGAAGAGGTCAATACGCAGTATTTT. Amino acids: CASSEEVNTQYF.

This clone was found a few times. The chain uses TRBV2 and TRBJ1-3; D possibly corresponds to TRBD1 (5 bases). Germline values: CDR1 SNHLY, CDR2 FYNNEI. V was cut by 4 bases and J by 0 bases, with 13 bases left in between. The CDR3 runs 16 residues. CDR3 protein: CASSAGRAFSGNTIYF. As DNA, the CDR3 is TGTGCCAGCAGTGCCGGCAGGGCCTTCTCTGGAAACACCATATATTTT.

The rearrangement uses TRBV30 and TRBJ1-3; 8 bases map to TRBD1. This CDR3 spans 14 amino acids. V trimming: 5 bases; J trimming: 3 bases; junction bases outside the gene matches: 6. CDR1 is GTSNPN, CDR2 SVGIG, per germline (reference sequence). The CDR3, as DNA: TGTGCCTGGGCAGGGGGCCAATATGGAAACACCATATATTTT. As protein: CAWAGGQYGNTIYF.

The table lists this clone with a few counts. The V gene is TRBV29-1, the J gene TRBJ2-2; D remains ambiguous. CDR3 length: 10 residues. CDR1 is SQVTM, CDR2 ANQGSEA, per germline. The CDR3 nucleotides read TGCAGTGTAAACACCGGGGAGCTGTTTTTT. Protein sequence: CSVNTGELFF.